The entry below describes one T cell receptor (beta chain). The antigen remains undetermined. The CDR3 consists of 16 residues. V shed 1 base and J shed 2 bases, with 12 bases lying between them. Germline lookup yields CDR1 SGHTA and CDR2 FQGNSA. The source of the sample is a study of T cell responses to AZD1222 COVID-19 vaccine. Sequenced by immunoSEQ multiplex PCR; TCRdb stores in-frame clones only, minus some. The data contain more than 150,000 clones, 87% of them singletons. General study points: Reportedly, nearly half of unique spike TCRs recognized epitopes outside B.1.351/B.1.1.7 mutations. Most donors were white British, females outnumbered males, and clonal diversity was possibly underestimated.

The chain joins TRBV7-2 to TRBJ1-5, with D uncertain. The TCR comes from an adult in good health. Sequenced here: peripheral blood, sampled on day 0 of MenACWY control vaccination. CDR3 sequence: CASSLGAGRGNQPQHF. Written as DNA, the CDR3 is TGTGCCAGCAGCTTAGGCGCAGGCCGGGGCAATCAGCCCCAGCATTTT.